The 27 T cell receptor beta chains listed next were all sequenced from one sample in a study of T cell repertoires in cytomegalovirus infection. TCRdb independently ran MiXCR on the reads; one entry per CDR3 protein. In the table there are some 590,000 distinct CDR3 sequences, about 39% of which are singletons. These receptors have no known antigen. Source: cultured PBMCs, taken from culture after CMV antigen stimulation. Receptors were obtained from a human donor in good health (CMV status not recorded). Some clones in this sample may be carry-over from other donors' samples.

Only one count was recorded for this clonotype. The chain uses TRBV7-6 and TRBJ2-7, with 7 bases fitting TRBD1. The CDR3 runs to 15 residues. Germline lookup yields CDR1 SGHVS and CDR2 FNYEAQ. After removal of 1 base from V and 1 base from J, the junction contained 4 bases not matched to a gene. The CDR3 DNA reads TGTGCCAGCAGCTTAGGCGCGACAGGGTCCTACGAGCAGTACTTC. Protein product: CASSLGATGSYEQYF.

The chain has TRBV4-2 and TRBJ2-1; D is perhaps TRBD1 (6 bases). V gave up 0 bases and J gave up 7 bases, with 10 bases separating them. Germline-derived CDR1 and CDR2 are LGHNA and YNFKEQ. The CDR3 consists of 14 residues. The DNA for the CDR3 is TGTGCCAGCAGCCAAGAGGGTAGGGGGAATGAGCAGTTCTTC. Encoded protein: CASSQEGRGNEQFF.

CDR3 sequence reads: CASSEATGRTDTQYF. The DNA of the CDR3 is TGTGCCAGCAGTGAAGCCACAGGACGCACAGATACGCAGTATTTT. This chain uses TRBV6-1 with TRBJ2-3; D is perhaps TRBD1 (5 bases). Per germline, CDR1 MNHNS and CDR2 SASEGT. The CDR3 loop spans 15 amino acids. The V end was cut by 0 bases, the J end by 1 base, with 8 bases between.

This clonotype was counted a few times. This chain uses TRBV7-2 with TRBJ1-4; D gene uncertain. This CDR3 comprises 11 residues. CDR1 and CDR2 from the germline V gene are SGHTA and FQGNSA. V was cut by 4 bases and J by 10 bases, with 7 bases left in between. The CDR3: CASSYGGKLFF. The CDR3 region has the DNA TGTGCCAGCAGCTACGGCGGAAAACTGTTTTTT.

The chain joins TRBV7-9 to TRBJ2-1; 8 nucleotides align to TRBD1. CDR1 is SEHNR and CDR2 is FQNEAQ in the germline V gene (reference sequence). The CDR3 has 14 amino acids. Trimming removed 3 bases from V and 9 bases from J; junction bases left unmatched: 7. The CDR3 region has the DNA TGTGCCAGCAGCTTCGGACAGGGCCTAGGTGAGCAGTTCTTC. Its protein is CASSFGQGLGEQFF. The whole variable domain, filled in from reference TRBV7-9 and TRBJ2-1, reads DTGVSQNPRHKITKRGQNVTFRCDPISEHNRLYWYRQTLGQGPEFLTYFQNEAQLEKSRLLSDRFSAERPKGSFSTLEIQRTEQGDSAMYLCASSFGQGLGEQFFGPGTRLTVL.

There are a few counts of this clonotype. This sequence joins TRBV19 and TRBJ2-1; 7 bases map to TRBD2. Germline CDR1 is LNHDA and CDR2 is SQIVND (reference sequence). The ends lost 2 bases at V and 7 bases at J; junction bases unmatched: 11. The CDR3 consists of 16 residues. CDR3 region: CASSISAGAPWNEQFF. The CDR3 DNA reads as TGTGCCAGTAGTATAAGTGCGGGAGCGCCCTGGAATGAGCAGTTCTTC.

As regards this clonotype: The junction does not match germline at one end; this may be a read error. The gene calls are TRBV20-1 and TRBJ1-4; D is unresolved. Looked up from germline, CDR1 is DFQATT and CDR2 is SNEGSKA (reference sequence). The CDR3 is 16 amino acids. Here the CDR3 DNA reads TGCAGTCCTAGAGCCCAGGTCGGGGAGGAAAATGAAAAACTGTTTTTT. Translating it yields CSPRAQVGEENEKLFF.

This clonotype has a handful of counts. The chain joins TRBV20-1 to TRBJ2-1; 7 nucleotides align to TRBD1. The CDR3 is 12 amino acids. The germline CDR1 and CDR2 sequences are DFQATT and SNEGSKA (reference sequence). V lost 5 bases to trimming and J lost 7 bases; unmatched junction nucleotides: 5. CDR3 nucleotides: TGCAGTGCTGCCGGGACAGTTAATGAGCAGTTCTTC. It yields the protein CSAAGTVNEQFF.

This chain joins TRBV20-1 and TRBJ2-7; D is unresolved. The CDR3 is made up of 11 amino acids. The V end was cut by 3 bases, the J end by 3 bases, with 6 bases between. Germline-derived CDR1 and CDR2 are DFQATT and SNEGSKA (reference sequence). This chain's CDR3 is CSASSIYEQYF. The CDR3 DNA sequence: TGCAGTGCTAGCTCGATCTACGAGCAGTACTTC.

The chain is built from TRBV28 and TRBJ2-1; weak D call: TRBD2 (5 bases). The germline gives CDR1 MDHEN, CDR2 SYDVKM. The length of the CDR3 is 13 residues. V dropped 7 bases and J dropped 4 bases, with 11 bases sitting between them. In DNA, the CDR3 is TGTGCCAGCACCCTTGGGGAGTACAATGAGCAGTTCTTC. Its protein is CASTLGEYNEQFF.

This rearrangement joins TRBV4-3 to TRBJ1-2, with a weak D call TRBD1 (5 bases). V lost 0 bases, J lost 9 bases, and 17 bases lay in between. Germline lookup yields CDR1 LGHNA and CDR2 YSLEER. The CDR3 totals 15 residues. CDR3 nucleotides: TGCGCCAGCAGCCAAGATAGGAATAAGGGGACTCGCTACACCTTC. It specifies CASSQDRNKGTRYTF.

V and J are TRBV11-2 and TRBJ2-3; D is unclear. The V end lost 2 bases, the J end lost 10 bases, and 16 bases lay between the germline ends. CDR3 length: 14 amino acids. The germline CDR1 and CDR2 sequences are SGHAT and FQNNGV. In DNA, the CDR3 is TGTGCCAGCAGCTTATTAGGCATCCAGGATGCGCAGTATTTT. Residues: CASSLLGIQDAQYF. The variable domain in full, with the rest retrieved from reference TRBV11-2 and TRBJ2-3, is EAGVAQSPRYKIIEKRQSVAFWCNPISGHATLYWYQQILGQGPKLLIQFQNNGVVDDSQLPKDRFSAERLKGVDSTLKIQPAKLEDSAVYLCASSLLGIQDAQYFGPGTRLTVL.

This clonotype was observed a handful of times. The chain joins TRBV6-5 to TRBJ2-7, with D possibly matching TRBD2 (5 bases). In germline, CDR1 is MNHEY, CDR2 SVGAGI. The ends were cut back, 6 bases at V and 2 bases at J, with 26 bases in the middle. This CDR3 is 18 amino acids long. CDR3 amino acids: CASSFQRASWAGTYEQYF. DNA for the CDR3: TGTGCCAGCAGCTTCCAACGTGCTAGTTGGGCCGGGACCTACGAGCAGTACTTC.

J is TRBJ1-2 and V is TRBV9, with D maybe TRBD1 (5 bases). The CDR3 totals 15 residues. The germline V gene encodes CDR1 SGDLS and CDR2 YYNGEE. Trimming stripped 2 bases from V and 0 bases from J, with 11 bases between. The CDR3 spells CASSVTGTSNYGYTF. Written as DNA, the CDR3 is TGTGCCAGCAGCGTTACAGGAACCTCTAACTATGGCTACACCTTC.

V usage is TRBV2 and J usage is TRBJ2-1; no reliable D call. V dropped 1 base and J dropped 6 bases, with 7 bases sitting between them. This CDR3 contains 13 residues. Germline-derived CDR1 and CDR2 are SNHLY and FYNNEI. This CDR3 reads CASSEVGINEQFF. The CDR3 DNA sequence: TGTGCCAGCAGTGAAGTGGGCATCAATGAGCAGTTCTTC.

V usage is TRBV7-2 and J usage is TRBJ2-1, with 7 bases matching TRBD1. The CDR3 runs 13 residues. Trimming at V came to 3 bases and at J to 6 bases, leaving 2 bases not matched to a gene. In germline, CDR1 is SGHTA, CDR2 FQGNSA. CDR3 in DNA: TGTGCCAGCAGCTTGACAGGGTCCAATGAGCAGTTCTTC. Translated: CASSLTGSNEQFF.

The chain uses TRBV7-6 and TRBJ2-5; perhaps D is TRBD1 or TRBD2 (6 bases each). Germline CDR1 reads SGHVS; CDR2 reads FNYEAQ. The CDR3 has 15 amino acids. V lost 2 bases and J lost 5, with 15 bases in between. The CDR3 loop reads CASSLLRGAAETQYF. DNA of the CDR3: TGTGCCAGCAGCTTATTAAGGGGGGCTGCTGAGACCCAGTACTTC. Full variable domain (outside the CDR3, taken from reference TRBV7-6 and TRBJ2-5): GAGVSQSPRYKVTKRGQDVALRCDPISGHVSLYWYRQALGQGPEFLTYFNYEAQQDKSGLPNDRFSAERPEGSISTLTIQRTEQRDSAMYRCASSLLRGAAETQYFGPGTRLLVL.

For this clonotype: Relative to the germline gene, one junction end is altered; a read error may explain this. The V and J genes are TRBV7-4 and TRBJ2-2; D unclear. The CDR3 has 13 amino acids. Germline V lookup: CDR1 SGHVT, CDR2 SQSDAQ. The CDR3 sequence is CASSDSNTGELFF. CDR3 nucleotide sequence: TGTGCCAGCAGTGACTCGAATACCGGGGAGCTGTTTTTT.

The chain is built from TRBV5-1 and TRBJ2-2; TRBD2 aligns across 12 bases. Trimming took 3 bases from V and 2 from J; bases not matched to a gene: 5. This CDR3 contains 17 residues. Germline V lookup: CDR1 SGHRS, CDR2 YFSETQ. CDR3 protein: CASSSRTSGTNTGELFF. The CDR3 DNA follows: TGCGCCAGCAGCTCGAGGACTAGCGGGACTAACACCGGGGAGCTGTTTTTT.

This chain links TRBV11-2 with TRBJ1-4; TRBD1 is a possible D gene (5 bases). With 1 base removed from V and 2 bases from J, the gap between germline ends came to 20 bases. The CDR3 is made up of 19 amino acids. From germline, CDR1 is SGHAT and CDR2 FQNNGV. CDR3 loop: CASSLGRLGNRFTNEKLFF. CDR3 bases: TGTGCCAGCAGCTTAGGGCGGCTGGGGAACAGGTTTACTAATGAAAAACTGTTTTTT.

This chain connects TRBV2 to TRBJ1-6; a weak D match, TRBD1 (5 bases). CDR3 length: 13 residues. V was clipped by 7 bases and J by 7 bases, with 11 bases between them. The germline V gene encodes CDR1 SNHLY and CDR2 FYNNEI. The CDR3 spells CASKAGSNSPLHF. The CDR3 nucleotides read TGTGCCAGCAAAGCAGGGTCCAATTCACCCCTCCACTTT.

The V call is TRBV20-1, the J call TRBJ1-1; 10 bases align to TRBD1. J gave up 1 base and V 1 base, and 9 bases lay outside the gene matches. This CDR3 is built from 17 residues. The germline V gene has CDR1 DFQATT and CDR2 SNEGSKA (reference sequence). The CDR3 region has the DNA TGCAGTGCTAGAGGGGGGACAGGGGAGGGGAGGAACACTGAAGCTTTCTTT. As protein: CSARGGTGEGRNTEAFF.

This chain uses TRBV4-2 with TRBJ2-2; 8 nucleotides line up with TRBD2. CDR1 and CDR2 (germline): LGHNA, YNFKEQ. V lost 0 bases, J lost 6 bases, and 9 bases stayed unmatched. CDR3 length: 17 residues. The CDR3 DNA reads as TGTGCCAGCAGCCAAGAAGGTTTGCTAGCGGGCCCCGGGGAGCTGTTTTTT. It encodes CASSQEGLLAGPGELFF.

This chain uses TRBV7-2 with TRBJ2-5; 13 bases are a match to TRBD2. The CDR3 is made up of 15 amino acids. V dropped 5 bases and J dropped 5; count of bases not matched to a gene: 5. Germline V gene data show CDR1 as SGHTA and CDR2 as FQGNSA. For the CDR3, the DNA is TGTGCCAGCAGCGGTGGACTAGCGGGAGTTGAGACCCAGTACTTC. It is translated as CASSGGLAGVETQYF.

The chain has TRBV10-2 and TRBJ1-1, with D perhaps TRBD1 (5 bases). The CDR3 is made up of 12 amino acids. The V gene lost 6 bases and the J gene lost 8 bases, with 13 bases spanning the gap. Germline values: CDR1 WSHSY, CDR2 SAAADI. Here the CDR3 reads CASSRPGQEAFF. CDR3 DNA: TGCGCCAGCAGCCGCCCGGGGCAGGAAGCTTTCTTT.

This clonotype appeared a few times. This chain uses TRBV7-8 with TRBJ1-1; TRBD1 matches 10 bases. The trim removed 10 bases at V and 4 bases at J, leaving 9 bases unmatched. Looked up from germline, CDR1 is SGHVS and CDR2 is FQNEAQ. The CDR3 runs to 14 residues. The CDR3 DNA is TGTGCCATTTCGAGGACAGGGGGTGGCACTGAAGCTTTCTTT. This translates into CAISRTGGGTEAFF.

This chain joins TRBV7-2 and TRBJ2-7, with D perhaps matching TRBD1 (6 bases). This CDR3 is built from 14 residues. Germline V lookup: CDR1 SGHTA, CDR2 FQGNSA. The ends were cut back, 5 bases at V and 1 base at J, with 12 bases in the middle. DNA of the CDR3: TGTGCCAGCAGCCACCGGGACATATCCTACGAGCAGTACTTC. Translating gives CASSHRDISYEQYF.